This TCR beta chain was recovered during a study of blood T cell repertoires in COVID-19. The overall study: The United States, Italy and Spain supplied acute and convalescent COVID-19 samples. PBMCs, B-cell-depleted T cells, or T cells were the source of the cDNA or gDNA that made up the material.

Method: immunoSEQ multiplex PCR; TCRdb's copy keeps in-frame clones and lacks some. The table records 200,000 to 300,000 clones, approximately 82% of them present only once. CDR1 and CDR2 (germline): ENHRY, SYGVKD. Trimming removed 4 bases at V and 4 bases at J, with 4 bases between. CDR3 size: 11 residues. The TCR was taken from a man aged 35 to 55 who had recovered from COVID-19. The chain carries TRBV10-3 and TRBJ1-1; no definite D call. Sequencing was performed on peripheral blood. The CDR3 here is CAISAVTEAFF. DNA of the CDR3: TGTGCCATCAGTGCGGTCACTGAAGCTTTCTTT.